The 14 T cell receptor beta chains presented below share a single source sample, sequenced in a study of post-analysis software for immune sequencing data. Each TCR beta cDNA library carried unique molecular identifiers. Using its own MiXCR run on the PCR reads, TCRdb lists one record per CDR3 protein. Of 350,000 to 500,000 distinct CDR3 sequences in the sample, approximately 38% were seen once. These receptors lack a known antigen. Whole-study results and caveats: Patients carried four or five TRBV segments more frequently than controls did, and TRBV5-6, TRBV5-1 and TRBV20-1 were among them.

The sequenced sample consisted of blood. These receptors were obtained from a girl aged 2 to 10 with multiple sclerosis.

The chain joins TRBV2 to TRBJ1-5; TRBD1 is a possible D gene (5 bases). Germline CDR1 is SNHLY and CDR2 is FYNNEI. The CDR3 extends over 15 amino acids. Trimming took off 1 base at V and 7 bases at J, with 14 bases between the two ends. The CDR3 region is CASSEETDLRQPQHF. CDR3 bases: TGTGCCAGCAGTGAAGAGACAGACCTGCGACAGCCCCAGCATTTT.

The chain links TRBV6-5 to TRBJ2-2, with D unresolved. Looked up from germline, CDR1 is MNHEY and CDR2 is SVGAGI. V was cut by 2 bases and J by 4 bases, with 11 bases left in between. This CDR3 has 15 amino acids. CDR3 loop: CASSYVRVVTGELFF. The CDR3 DNA sequence: TGTGCCAGCAGTTACGTTCGTGTCGTCACCGGGGAGCTGTTTTTT.

The CDR3, as DNA: TGTGCCAGCAGCTTAGGAACAGGGGGCGCTTACAATGAGCAGTTCTTC. This gives the protein CASSLGTGGAYNEQFF. This sequence joins TRBV7-6 and TRBJ2-1; 9 positions agree with TRBD1. The CDR3 has 16 amino acids. V shed 1 base and J 4 bases; nucleotides not matched to a gene: 5. Germline V gives CDR1 SGHVS, CDR2 FNYEAQ.

This clonotype has more than one count but fewer than ten. J is TRBJ2-5 and V is TRBV9; D is ambiguous. Germline values: CDR1 SGDLS, CDR2 YYNGEE. The V end lost 0 bases, the J end lost 5 bases, and 14 bases lay between the germline ends. The CDR3 covers 15 residues. CDR3 nucleotides: TGTGCCAGCAGCGTAGTGGGCAGCTATGTGGAGACCCAGTACTTC. Translated, it gives CASSVVGSYVETQYF.

This chain connects TRBV27 to TRBJ2-1, with 10 bases identical to TRBD2. CDR3 length: 15 residues. CDR1 and CDR2 from the germline V gene are MNHEY and SMNVEV (reference sequence). With 5 bases clipped from V and 9 bases from J, the junction kept 10 bases outside the gene matches. This CDR3 is CASSLLAGGRSEQFF. CDR3 DNA: TGTGCCAGCAGTCTGTTAGCGGGAGGTCGCAGTGAGCAGTTCTTC.

This clonotype has a handful of counts. The gene calls are TRBV6-1 and TRBJ2-3; D uncertain. The CDR3 extends over 14 amino acids. V dropped 3 bases and J dropped 2 bases, with 9 bases sitting between them. The germline CDR1 and CDR2 sequences are MNHNS and SASEGT. The CDR3 spells CASSDWLITDTQYF. The CDR3 DNA is TGTGCCAGCAGTGATTGGCTTATCACAGATACGCAGTATTTT.

The gene calls are TRBV27 and TRBJ2-5; 7 nucleotides line up with TRBD1. From germline, CDR1 is MNHEY and CDR2 SMNVEV (reference sequence). Trimming took 6 bases from V and 4 from J; bases not matched to a gene: 5. This CDR3 is 13 amino acids long. CDR3: CASRRRQGETQYF. The CDR3 DNA sequence: TGTGCCAGCAGGAGGAGACAGGGAGAGACCCAGTACTTC.

In this sample, this clonotype turned up a few times. V gene TRBV29-1 combines with J gene TRBJ2-1; possibly TRBD1 for D (5 bases). Between the trimmed V and J ends, which lost 7 bases and 9 bases, there was a span of 16 bases. The CDR3 consists of 12 residues. Germline CDR1 reads SQVTM; CDR2 reads ANQGSEA. DNA of the CDR3: TGCAGCGCTTACTTAGGGGCTATTGAGCAGTTCTTC. Its translation: CSAYLGAIEQFF.

This chain connects TRBV5-1 to TRBJ2-3; TRBD1 agrees at 9 bases. CDR3 length: 16 amino acids. Germline V CDR1 and CDR2: SGHRS, YFSETQ. After removal of 5 bases from V and 2 bases from J, the junction contained 9 bases not matched to a gene. CDR3 residues: CASRPGTGHSTDTQYF. CDR3 sequence (DNA): TGCGCCAGCAGACCCGGGACAGGGCATTCCACAGATACGCAGTATTTT. The entire variable domain, with the rest obtained from reference TRBV5-1 and TRBJ2-3, is as follows: KAGVTQTPRYLIKTRGQQVTLSCSPISGHRSVSWYQQTPGQGLQFLFEYFSETQRNKGNFPGRFSGRQFSNSRSEMNVSTLELGDSALYLCASRPGTGHSTDTQYFGPGTRLTVL.

The chain combines TRBV20-1 with TRBJ2-5; 11 bases agree with TRBD2. Germline V gene data show CDR1 as DFQATT and CDR2 as SNEGSKA (reference sequence). The V and J ends lost 3 bases and 5 bases, in that order; junction bases with no gene match: 11. This CDR3 is 16 amino acids long. The CDR3 sequence is CSARRTSGSLGETQYF. For the CDR3, the DNA is TGCAGTGCTAGGAGGACTAGCGGGTCCCTGGGGGAGACCCAGTACTTC.

This chain connects TRBV5-1 to TRBJ2-5; the match to TRBD1 covers 10 bases. Per germline, CDR1 SGHRS and CDR2 YFSETQ. This CDR3 has 16 residues. The junction had 11 bases not matched to a gene; V was cut back by 4 bases and J by 5 bases. The CDR3 nucleotides read TGCGCCAGCAGCCCTAACCCCGGACAGGGGGACGAGACCCAGTACTTC. Its translation is CASSPNPGQGDETQYF.

There are a few counts of this clonotype. The chain links TRBV7-2 to TRBJ2-7, with D hard to call. This CDR3 has 13 residues. V lost 1 base, J lost 9 bases, and 13 bases lay in between. The germline CDR1 and CDR2 sequences are SGHTA and FQGNSA. The CDR3, as DNA: TGTGCCAGCAGCTTAGTCCTTCTGCGAGGGCAGTACTTC. Residues: CASSLVLLRGQYF.

This clonotype has just a few counts. This chain uses TRBV5-1 with TRBJ1-6; D call uncertain. The V gene's germline CDR1 is SGHRS and CDR2 YFSETQ. The CDR3 is 17 residues long. V lost 0 bases and J lost 0, with 10 bases in between. Here the CDR3 reads CASSLDSGGSYNSPLHF. CDR3 in DNA: TGCGCCAGCAGCTTGGACTCGGGTGGCTCCTATAATTCACCCCTCCACTTT.

This chain links TRBV20-1 with TRBJ2-2; TRBD2 might be the D (6 bases). The CDR3 is made up of 14 amino acids. The germline V gene encodes CDR1 DFQATT and CDR2 SNEGSKA (reference sequence). Trimming pared 5 bases from V and 3 bases from J, leaving 13 bases between. CDR3 coding DNA: TGCAGTGCTCCCCTGGGACTGTACACCGGGGAGCTGTTTTTT. This gives the protein CSAPLGLYTGELFF.